The sequence of this T cell receptor (beta chain) was determined in a study of blood T cell repertoires in COVID-19. The sample holds one count of this clone. TCRdb keeps only in-frame clones here, not all; method: immunoSEQ multiplex PCR. The sample holds around 190,000 clones, 70% to 90% seen once. The CDR3 has 16 amino acids. After removal of 5 bases from V and 4 bases from J, the junction contained 9 bases not matched to a gene. Germline V gene lookup returns CDR1 SGDLS and CDR2 YYNGEE. The source material was peripheral blood. The chain joins TRBV9 to TRBJ2-6; 7 positions match TRBD2. The receptor was isolated from a man between 45 and 60 years old with COVID-19, enrolled during active disease. CDR3 in amino acids: CASSSGYAWGANVLTF. The CDR3 DNA sequence: TGTGCCAGCAGTAGCGGGTATGCCTGGGGGGCCAACGTCCTGACTTTC.